The 16 T cell receptor beta chains in this list originate from one sample, sequenced in a study of T cell changes during pregnancy in multiple sclerosis. Sequencing used immunoSEQ multiplex PCR; TCRdb keeps in-frame clones, though not all of them. Here the sample spans just over 65,000 clones, 91% being singletons. The sequencing used peripheral blood, collected in the second trimester of pregnancy. The source of these receptors is a female donor with multiple sclerosis, enrolled in a pregnancy study.

The chain recombines TRBV9 with TRBJ2-1; 13 nucleotides match TRBD2. The germline CDR1 and CDR2 sequences are SGDLS and YYNGEE. This CDR3 contains 16 residues. Trimming took 2 bases from V and 6 from J; bases not matched to a gene: 5. CDR3 DNA sequence: TGTGCCAGCAGCGTCGTTACTAGCGGGGGGGTCAATGAGCAGTTCTTC. Amino acid sequence: CASSVVTSGGVNEQFF.

This clone was picked up a small number of times. The gene calls are TRBV11-1 and TRBJ2-3; maybe TRBD1 (5 bases). CDR1 and CDR2 (germline): SGHAT, FQDESV (reference sequence). V was trimmed by 1 base and J by 3 bases, leaving 8 bases between them. The CDR3 consists of 14 residues. The CDR3 here is CASSLGGRTDTQYF. The CDR3 coding sequence is TGTGCCAGCAGCTTAGGGGGCCGGACAGATACGCAGTATTTT.

The V and J genes are TRBV5-6 and TRBJ1-2; D perhaps matches TRBD1 (6 bases). There are 16 residues in the CDR3. The V end lost 2 bases, the J end lost 1 base, and 15 bases lay between the germline ends. The germline V gene has CDR1 SGHDT and CDR2 YYEEEE. In nucleotides, the CDR3 is TGTGCCAGCAGCTTCGTAGACAGGAGGTATAACTATGGCTACACCTTC. Encoded protein: CASSFVDRRYNYGYTF.

The chain employs TRBV5-1 and TRBJ2-5; TRBD1 is a possible D gene (6 bases). The CDR3 is 14 amino acids. CDR1 is SGHRS and CDR2 is YFSETQ in the germline V gene. The V gene lost 3 bases and the J gene lost 1 base, with 10 bases spanning the gap. The CDR3 DNA follows: TGCGCCAGCAGCTCCGGACAGTCCCAAGAGACCCAGTACTTC. Translated: CASSSGQSQETQYF.

This clone has just a few counts. The chain links TRBV19 to TRBJ1-2, with D uncertain. The V and J ends lost 3 bases and 7 bases respectively, with 9 bases between them. This CDR3 has 12 residues. Germline V gives CDR1 LNHDA, CDR2 SQIVND (reference sequence). The CDR3 DNA sequence: TGTGCCAGTAGTATCCGGTCCGGTGGCTACACCTTC. The encoded protein is CASSIRSGGYTF.

V usage is TRBV4-2 and J usage is TRBJ2-7; 10 positions match TRBD2. Germline V CDR1 and CDR2: LGHNA, YNFKEQ. There are 16 residues in the CDR3. With V trimmed by 4 bases and J by 6 bases, 12 bases remained unmatched. In DNA form, the CDR3 reads TGTGCCAGCAGCCGACAGCAAGCGGGGGGGCATGGCGAGCAGTACTTC. Its protein product is CASSRQQAGGHGEQYF.

The rearrangement uses TRBV5-6 and TRBJ2-1, with TRBD2 identical over 7 bases. Trimming took 0 bases from V and 10 from J; bases not matched to a gene: 1. Germline CDR1 SGHDT, CDR2 YYEEEE. The CDR3 has 12 amino acids. In DNA, the CDR3 is TGTGCCAGCAGCTTGGGGGGAGGGGAGCAGTTCTTC. It yields the protein CASSLGGGEQFF.

The chain has TRBV18 and TRBJ2-1, with TRBD1 matching 10 bases. Germline CDR1 is KGHSH and CDR2 is LQKENI. The CDR3 covers 14 residues. J was trimmed by 7 bases and V by 2 bases; bases with no gene match: 2. The chain's CDR3 is CASSPDRGPNEQFF. The CDR3 nucleotides read TGTGCCAGCTCACCAGACAGGGGGCCGAATGAGCAGTTCTTC. The complete variable domain, with remaining parts taken from reference TRBV18 and TRBJ2-1, reads NAGVMQNPRHLVRRRGQEARLRCSPMKGHSHVYWYRQLPEEGLKFMVYLQKENIIDESGMPKERFSAEFPKEGPSILRIQQVVRGDSAAYFCASSPDRGPNEQFFGPGTRLTVL.

The J gene is TRBJ2-7, the V gene TRBV5-1; 9 positions match TRBD1. The CDR3 is 15 residues long. Germline-derived CDR1 and CDR2 are SGHRS and YFSETQ. J was trimmed by 5 bases and V by 4 bases; bases with no gene match: 10. The CDR3: CASSPAGQGVDEQYF. The CDR3 nucleotides are TGCGCCAGCAGCCCTGCGGGACAGGGAGTGGACGAGCAGTACTTC. Looking up the rest from reference TRBV5-1 and TRBJ2-7 gives the full variable domain: KAGVTQTPRYLIKTRGQQVTLSCSPISGHRSVSWYQQTPGQGLQFLFEYFSETQRNKGNFPGRFSGRQFSNSRSEMNVSTLELGDSALYLCASSPAGQGVDEQYFGPGTRLTVT.

The V call is TRBV18, the J call TRBJ1-3; unclear D gene. The V and J ends lost 1 base and 0 bases respectively, with 22 bases between them. CDR3 size: 20 residues. Germline V CDR1 and CDR2: KGHSH, LQKENI. The CDR3 sequence is CASSPLDIGGLSASGNTIYF. CDR3 in DNA: TGTGCCAGCTCACCACTTGACATCGGAGGGTTATCCGCCTCTGGAAACACCATATATTTT. Using reference TRBV18 and TRBJ1-3 for the parts outside the CDR3, the full variable domain is NAGVMQNPRHLVRRRGQEARLRCSPMKGHSHVYWYRQLPEEGLKFMVYLQKENIIDESGMPKERFSAEFPKEGPSILRIQQVVRGDSAAYFCASSPLDIGGLSASGNTIYFGEGSWLTVV.

Turning to this clone: Within the sample, other DNA sequences also encode this same CDR3. The chain is built from TRBV18 and TRBJ1-1; possible D gene TRBD1, 5 bases. V lost 5 bases and J 2 bases, leaving 15 bases between the germline ends. The germline CDR1 and CDR2 sequences are KGHSH and LQKENI. The CDR3 is 15 residues long. In nucleotides, the CDR3 is TGTGCCAGCTCATCCGTGGGGCAGGGCAACACTGAAGCTTTCTTT. It encodes CASSSVGQGNTEAFF. The whole variable domain, filled in from reference TRBV18 and TRBJ1-1, reads NAGVMQNPRHLVRRRGQEARLRCSPMKGHSHVYWYRQLPEEGLKFMVYLQKENIIDESGMPKERFSAEFPKEGPSILRIQQVVRGDSAAYFCASSSVGQGNTEAFFGQGTRLTVV.

This rearrangement joins TRBV7-2 to TRBJ2-5, with a weak D call TRBD1 (7 bases). V was trimmed by 3 bases and J by 3 bases, leaving 11 bases between them. CDR3 size: 14 residues. Germline CDR1 reads SGHTA; CDR2 reads FQGNSA. CDR3 in amino acids: CASSLEGAEETQYF. DNA of the CDR3: TGTGCCAGCAGCTTGGAGGGGGCGGAAGAGACCCAGTACTTC. The entire variable domain, with the rest obtained from reference TRBV7-2 and TRBJ2-5, is as follows: GAGVSQSPSNKVTEKGKDVELRCDPISGHTALYWYRQSLGQGLEFLIYFQGNSAPDKSGLPSDRFSAERTGGSVSTLTIQRTQQEDSAVYLCASSLEGAEETQYFGPGTRLLVL.

The genes are TRBV6-6 and TRBJ2-1; no clear D. CDR1 and CDR2 (germline): MNHNY, SVGAGI (reference sequence). CDR3 length equals 15 residues. Trimming shortened V by 4 bases and J by 2 bases, and 12 bases separated the two germline ends. The CDR3 DNA reads TGTGCCAGCAGTTTCCCGAGTGCCCCCTACAATGAGCAGTTCTTC. It translates to CASSFPSAPYNEQFF.

The chain employs TRBV7-2 and TRBJ1-5; D is unclear. Trimming cost V 5 bases and J 3 bases, with 14 bases left between them. Looked up from germline, CDR1 is SGHTA and CDR2 is FQGNSA. The CDR3 runs to 15 residues. DNA for the CDR3: TGTGCCAGCAGCCCTGGGCATAGTTACAATCAGCCCCAGCATTTT. This gives the protein CASSPGHSYNQPQHF.

This chain joins TRBV14 and TRBJ2-1; 9 nucleotides line up with TRBD2. Germline values: CDR1 SGHDN, CDR2 FVKESK. The trim removed 0 bases at V and 7 bases at J, leaving 4 bases unmatched. The CDR3 totals 15 residues. Here the CDR3 DNA reads TGTGCCAGCAGCCAAGATCCTAGCGGGGTTAATGAGCAGTTCTTC. Translated: CASSQDPSGVNEQFF.

CDR3 sequence: CASTARQSTLNTEAFF. CDR3 DNA sequence: TGTGCCAGCACCGCTCGACAATCAACCTTGAACACTGAAGCTTTCTTT. The rearrangement joins TRBV2 to TRBJ1-1, with D unresolved. V lost 7 bases and J lost 0, with 18 bases in between. This CDR3 spans 16 amino acids. Germline CDR1 is SNHLY and CDR2 is FYNNEI.